Listed below are T cell receptor beta chains from one sample, sequenced in a study of Graves' ophthalmopathy and Graves' hyperthyroidism. Using its own MiXCR run on the multiplex PCR reads, TCRdb lists one record per CDR3 protein. The sample lists 150,000 to 200,000 distinct CDR3 sequences, roughly two fifths seen once, with 4.5% to 6% in the top ten. Sequencing was performed on peripheral blood. The receptors come from a woman aged 40 to 49 with Graves' ophthalmopathy. Each CDR3 is given with its conserved first and last residue. Rows may omit the clone size; those that give it use once, few, many or a size class.

TRBV6-2/TRBV6-3	many	13	TRBJ2-5	CASRTGTPETQYF
TRBV7-3	many	13	TRBJ2-5	CASSSGSGETQYF
TRBV4-2	-	15	TRBJ1-2	CASSQGRGGWGGYTF
TRBV12-3/TRBV12-4	-	13	TRBJ2-5	CASSFGAPGAQYF
TRBV6-1	-	15	TRBJ2-7	CASSEPGDLSYEQYF
TRBV9	many	13	TRBJ2-5	CASSVESQETQYF
TRBV30	few	16	TRBJ2-7	CAWSTRLSGGSYEQYF
TRBV2	many	12	TRBJ2-7	CASSGQNYEQYF
TRBV6-2/TRBV6-3	many	12	TRBJ1-1	CASSHQNTEAFF
TRBV28	many	12	TRBJ2-7	CASSFLGYEQYF
TRBV27	-	15	TRBJ1-1	CASSSVGQLNTEAFF
TRBV30	many	15	TRBJ2-4	CAWSPPFPPGNIQYF
TRBV6-5	-	15	TRBJ2-2	CASSYIGLYAGELFF
TRBV19	many	13	TRBJ1-1	CASMGGMNTEAFF
TRBV4-1	many	16	TRBJ1-6	CASSRRTGANNSPLHF
TRBV19	-	17	TRBJ2-7	CASSRTSGRENTYEQYF
TRBV30	few	14	TRBJ2-7	CAWSVGQGFNEQYF
TRBV12-3/TRBV12-4	-	14	TRBJ2-5	CASSLETDQETQYF
TRBV28	many	14	TRBJ2-5	CASSLPSGQETQYF
TRBV6-5	-	17	TRBJ2-7	CASSYSPPEVLSYEQYF
TRBV3-1	-	16	TRBJ2-5	CASSLIGLDSGETQYF
TRBV6-5	-	14	TRBJ2-7	CASSYRGEGYEQYF